This T cell receptor (beta chain) is from a study of human T cells and chemical hapten exposure. Broader study findings: High-frequency TCRs, those above 1 in 1000, stayed the same after DPC sensitization.

Time point: patch test 1, 2 weeks after DPC sensitization. Documented treatment: therapeutic diphenylcyclopropenone sensitization with weekly scalp DPC. In the case of this clonotype: The antigen remains undetermined.

Trimming removed 3 bases from V and 5 bases from J, with 14 bases in between. This CDR3 has 14 residues. Germline CDR1 is SGHTA and CDR2 is FQGNSA. TCRdb independently ran MiXCR on the RACE reads; one entry per CDR3 protein. The sample lists around 110,000 distinct CDR3 sequences; 9% to 14% were seen once. The TCR originated in a woman in her forties or fifties with alopecia areata. Some clones in this sample may be carry-over from other donors' samples. The sample was whole blood, taken in connection with sensitization to the hapten diphenylcyclopropenone (DPC). The chain has TRBV7-2 and TRBJ2-7; possible D gene TRBD1, 6 bases. In DNA, the CDR3 is TGTGCCAGCAGCTTTGGGGGCCTTAGGGACGAGCAGTACTTC. It is translated as CASSFGGLRDEQYF. Drawing the rest from reference TRBV7-2 and TRBJ2-7, the complete variable domain is GAGVSQSPSNKVTEKGKDVELRCDPISGHTALYWYRQSLGQGLEFLIYFQGNSAPDKSGLPSDRFSAERTGGSVSTLTIQRTQQEDSAVYLCASSFGGLRDEQYFGPGTRLTVT.